A single sample gave rise to the 13 T cell receptor beta chains below, sequenced in a study of blood T cell repertoires in COVID-19. Some clones are missing from TCRdb's copy, which holds only in-frame ones; the method was immunoSEQ multiplex PCR. The table records approximately 110,000 clones, around 86% of them present only once. Specimen: peripheral blood. The origin of the receptors is a man of 80 years or more with acute or convalescent COVID-19.

V and J are TRBV5-1 and TRBJ2-1; the D gene is possibly TRBD2 (5 bases). Germline assignment: CDR1 SGHRS and CDR2 YFSETQ. The CDR3 is 15 residues long. The germline V and J ends were trimmed by 5 bases and 8 bases, with 20 bases remaining between them. CDR3 bases: TGCGCCAGCAGACCCGACACCGCCCCGGGGTATGAGCAGTTCTTC. Protein sequence: CASRPDTAPGYEQFF.

V gene TRBV25-1 combines with J gene TRBJ2-2; 7 bases map to TRBD1. The junction had 2 bases not matched to a gene; V was cut back by 7 bases and J by 0 bases. The germline gives CDR1 MGHDK, CDR2 SYGVNS. The CDR3 length is 14 residues. CDR3 bases: TGTGCCAGCAAAGGGACAGCGAACACCGGGGAGCTGTTTTTT. Translating gives CASKGTANTGELFF. The whole variable domain, filled in from reference TRBV25-1 and TRBJ2-2, reads EADIYQTPRYLVIGTGKKITLECSQTMGHDKMYWYQQDPGMELHLIHYSYGVNSTEKGDLSSESTVSRIRTEHFPLTLESARPSHTSQYLCASKGTANTGELFFGEGSRLTVL.

The rearrangement links TRBV5-1 to TRBJ1-2; 9 bases match TRBD1. This CDR3 region has 16 residues. Germline CDR1 is SGHRS and CDR2 is YFSETQ. Trimming cost V 4 bases and J 4 bases; bases outside gene matches: 11. CDR3: CASSAARGQGFYGYTF. The DNA of the CDR3 is TGCGCCAGCAGCGCAGCAAGGGGACAGGGCTTCTATGGCTACACCTTC.

This clone has more than one count but fewer than ten. The rearrangement joins TRBV6-5 to TRBJ2-2; 10 nucleotides match TRBD1. This CDR3 region has 14 residues. Per germline, CDR1 MNHEY and CDR2 SVGAGI. The V and J ends lost 4 bases and 5 bases, in that order; junction bases with no gene match: 1. The CDR3 DNA sequence: TGTGCCAGCAGTTGGGACAGGGGAACCGGGGAGCTGTTTTTT. Amino acids: CASSWDRGTGELFF.

This chain joins TRBV24-1 and TRBJ2-3, with TRBD1 matching over 11 bases. The germline V gene encodes CDR1 KGHDR and CDR2 SFDVKD. Trimming cost V 5 bases and J 4 bases; bases outside gene matches: 7. The CDR3 is 16 residues long. Here the CDR3 reads CATSATRTGGADTQYF. For the CDR3, the DNA is TGTGCCACCAGTGCCACAAGGACAGGGGGCGCAGATACGCAGTATTTT.

This rearrangement joins TRBV2 to TRBJ1-1, with TRBD1 matching 9 bases. Trimming cost V 8 bases and J 5 bases; bases outside gene matches: 9. The CDR3 sequence is 14 residues long. Germline V gene lookup returns CDR1 SNHLY and CDR2 FYNNEI. CDR3 DNA sequence: TGTGCCAGCTCTCTGGACAGGGGAGGGACTGAAGCTTTCTTT. Translated, it gives CASSLDRGGTEAFF.

The chain is built from TRBV19 and TRBJ2-1; TRBD2 matches at 11 bases. The CDR3 sequence is 18 residues long. Losses at the gene ends were 4 bases for V and 7 bases for J; bases not matched to a gene: 15. Germline V gene sequence: CDR1 LNHDA, CDR2 SQIVND (reference sequence). CDR3 amino acids: CASSNGLAGGALRNEQFF. The CDR3 coding sequence is TGTGCCAGTAGTAATGGGCTAGCGGGAGGTGCCTTACGGAATGAGCAGTTCTTC.

The chain is built from TRBV13 and TRBJ1-4, with 7 bases lining up with TRBD1. The CDR3 runs to 14 residues. Germline CDR1 reads PRHDT; CDR2 reads FYEKMQ (reference sequence). V lost 6 bases to trimming and J lost 6 bases; unmatched junction nucleotides: 7. DNA of the CDR3: TGTGCCAGCAGATCACAGGGGATTGATGAAAAACTGTTTTTT. Protein product: CASRSQGIDEKLFF.

The V gene is TRBV7-2, the J gene TRBJ2-7; 11 nucleotides line up with TRBD1. Germline V gene sequence: CDR1 SGHTA, CDR2 FQGNSA. V lost 4 bases and J lost 5; bases outside the gene matches: 7. The CDR3 extends over 15 amino acids. The CDR3 sequence is CASSSRTGGPHEQYF. The DNA for the CDR3 is TGTGCCAGCAGCTCTAGGACAGGGGGCCCCCACGAGCAGTACTTC.

The chain combines TRBV5-6 with TRBJ1-1, with D uncertain. Per the germline V gene, CDR1 is SGHDT and CDR2 is YYEEEE. Trimming removed 0 bases from V and 0 bases from J, with 9 bases in between. The CDR3 contains 15 residues. This chain's CDR3 is CASSLAWQMNTEAFF. The CDR3 DNA reads TGTGCCAGCAGCTTGGCCTGGCAGATGAACACTGAAGCTTTCTTT.

The chain has TRBV27 and TRBJ2-7; 11 bases match TRBD1. Germline V gene data show CDR1 as MNHEY and CDR2 as SMNVEV (reference sequence). With V trimmed by 4 bases and J by 5 bases, 16 bases remained unmatched. The CDR3 is 18 amino acids. The CDR3 bases are TGTGCCAGCAGTTCCCTCGGAACTACGGACAGGGGGCTGGACGAGCAGTACTTC. This sequence encodes CASSSLGTTDRGLDEQYF.

The J gene is TRBJ2-1, the V gene TRBV5-6, with 10 bases aligning to TRBD1. The V gene end was trimmed by 5 bases and the J gene end by 9 bases; junction bases not matched to a gene: 11. The V gene's germline CDR1 is SGHDT and CDR2 YYEEEE. This CDR3 comprises 15 residues. The CDR3 region is CASRRGQGLSVEQFF. The CDR3 DNA is TGTGCCAGCAGGCGGGGACAGGGGTTAAGTGTTGAGCAGTTCTTC.

The chain is built from TRBV18 and TRBJ1-1, with D possibly being TRBD1 (5 bases). Trimming removed 0 bases from V and 1 base from J, with 12 bases in between. This CDR3 is built from 16 residues. Germline V gene data show CDR1 as KGHSH and CDR2 as LQKENI. The CDR3 nucleotides are TGTGCCAGCTCACCACCACTTCTAGGGGCGAACACTGAAGCTTTCTTT. It codes for CASSPPLLGANTEAFF.